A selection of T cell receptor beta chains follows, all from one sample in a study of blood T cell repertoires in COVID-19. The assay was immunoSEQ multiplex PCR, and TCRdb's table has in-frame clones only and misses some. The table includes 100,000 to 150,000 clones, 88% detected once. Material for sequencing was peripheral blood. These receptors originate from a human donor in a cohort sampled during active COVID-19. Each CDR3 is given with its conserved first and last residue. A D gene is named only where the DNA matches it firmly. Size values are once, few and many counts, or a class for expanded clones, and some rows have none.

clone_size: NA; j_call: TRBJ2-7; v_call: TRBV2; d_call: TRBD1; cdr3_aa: CASSEVVTGPSYEQYF; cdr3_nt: TGTGCCAGCAGTGAAGTTGTGACAGGGCCATCCTACGAGCAGTACTTC
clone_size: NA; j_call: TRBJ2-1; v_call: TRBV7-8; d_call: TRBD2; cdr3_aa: CASSLAGGSANEQFF; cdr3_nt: TGTGCCAGCAGCTTAGCCGGGGGGAGCGCCAATGAGCAGTTCTTC
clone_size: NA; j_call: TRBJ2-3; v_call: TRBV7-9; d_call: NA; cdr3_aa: CASSDHRAVSTDTQYF; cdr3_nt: TGTGCCAGCAGCGATCACAGGGCTGTTAGCACAGATACGCAGTATTTT
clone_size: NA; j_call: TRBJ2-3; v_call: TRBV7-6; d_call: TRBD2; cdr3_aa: CASTTGTSGVSTDTQYF; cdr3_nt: TGTGCCAGCACCACCGGGACTAGCGGAGTTAGCACAGATACGCAGTATTTT
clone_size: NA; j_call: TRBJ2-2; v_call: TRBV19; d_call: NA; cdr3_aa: CASSINSANTGELFF; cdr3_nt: TGTGCCAGTAGTATCAACTCCGCGAACACCGGGGAGCTGTTTTTT
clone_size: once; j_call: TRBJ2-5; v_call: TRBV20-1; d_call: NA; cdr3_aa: CSARDYETQYF; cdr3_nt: TGCAGTGCTAGGGACTATGAGACCCAGTACTTC
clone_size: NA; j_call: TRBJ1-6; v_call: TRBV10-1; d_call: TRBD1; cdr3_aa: CASSEHRTGVNSPLHF; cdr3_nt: TGCGCCAGCAGTGAGCACCGGACAGGGGTAAATTCACCCCTCCACTTT
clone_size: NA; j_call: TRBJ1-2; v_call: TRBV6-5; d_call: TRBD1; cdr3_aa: CASSYTRTGGNYGYTF; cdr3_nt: TGTGCCAGCAGTTACACCCGGACAGGGGGAAACTATGGCTACACCTTC
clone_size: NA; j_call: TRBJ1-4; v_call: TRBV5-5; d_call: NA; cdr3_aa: CASSLTVSNEKLFF; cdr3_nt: TGTGCCAGCAGCTTGACAGTTTCTAATGAAAAACTGTTTTTT
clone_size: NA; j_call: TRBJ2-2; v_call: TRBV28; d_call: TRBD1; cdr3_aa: CASSLSQGAAGELFF; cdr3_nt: TGTGCCAGCAGTTTATCACAGGGGGCGGCCGGGGAGCTGTTTTTT
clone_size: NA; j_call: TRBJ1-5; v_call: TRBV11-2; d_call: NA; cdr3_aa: CASSRSEGQPQHF; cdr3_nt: TGTGCCAGCAGCCGGTCGGAGGGTCAGCCCCAGCATTTT
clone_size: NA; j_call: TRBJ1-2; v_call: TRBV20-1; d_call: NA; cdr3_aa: CSAKTVYGYTF; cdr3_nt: TGCAGTGCTAAGACAGTATATGGCTACACCTTC
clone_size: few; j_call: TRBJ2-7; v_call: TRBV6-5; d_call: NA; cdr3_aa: CASRPDRPEQYF; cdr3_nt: TGTGCCAGCAGACCGGACAGACCTGAGCAGTACTTC
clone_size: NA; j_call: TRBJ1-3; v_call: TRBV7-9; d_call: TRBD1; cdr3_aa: CASSSNTGGWINTIYF; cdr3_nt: TGTGCCAGCAGCTCAAACACAGGGGGCTGGATAAACACCATATATTTT